The rows below give T cell receptor beta chains drawn from one sample of a study of T cell repertoires in cytomegalovirus infection. Their antigen targets remain unknown. TCRdb analysed the reads with MiXCR anew, one entry per CDR3 protein. This repertoire shows approximately 110,000 distinct CDR3 sequences, 30% found once; its top ten account for more than 35%. This sample comprised CD8+ T cells from cultured PBMCs, obtained from culture after CMV antigen stimulation. The receptors derive from a human donor in good health (CMV status not recorded). Some clones in this sample may be carry-over from other donors' samples. Each CDR3 is given with its conserved first and last residue. A D gene is named only where the DNA matches it firmly. The size of a clone is reported for some rows only, either as once, few or many, or as a class for expanded clones.

cdr3_length: 12
v_call: TRBV27
clone_size: once
d_call: TRBD1
j_call: TRBJ1-2
cdr3_aa: CASRQGVGGYTF
cdr3_nt: TGTGCCAGCAGGCAGGGGGTCGGTGGCTACACCTTC

cdr3_length: 11
v_call: TRBV29-1
clone_size: -
d_call: TRBD1
j_call: TRBJ1-2
cdr3_aa: CSGGAGGIYTF
cdr3_nt: TGCAGCGGAGGGGCAGGGGGAATTTACACCTTC

cdr3_length: 14
v_call: TRBV13
clone_size: -
d_call: TRBD2
j_call: TRBJ2-5
cdr3_aa: CASSLGLVKETQYF
cdr3_nt: TGTGCCAGCAGCCTTGGACTAGTAAAAGAGACCCAGTACTTC

cdr3_length: 15
v_call: TRBV6-2/TRBV6-3
clone_size: few
d_call: TRBD1
j_call: TRBJ1-5
cdr3_aa: CASSGQDYSNQPQHF
cdr3_nt: TGTGCCAGCAGTGGACAGGATTATAGCAATCAGCCCCAGCATTTT

cdr3_length: 17
v_call: TRBV19
clone_size: -
d_call: -
j_call: TRBJ2-2
cdr3_aa: CASRSLDRSWGTGELFF
cdr3_nt: TGTGCCAGTAGGTCTCTGGACCGCTCTTGGGGTACCGGGGAGCTGTTTTTT

cdr3_length: 13
v_call: TRBV20-1
clone_size: -
d_call: TRBD1
j_call: TRBJ1-4
cdr3_aa: CSASYRGNEKLFF
cdr3_nt: TGCAGTGCTTCCTACAGGGGGAATGAAAAACTGTTTTTT

cdr3_length: 15
v_call: TRBV4-2
clone_size: few
d_call: -
j_call: TRBJ2-5
cdr3_aa: CASSQNRYSQETQYF
cdr3_nt: TGTGCCAGCAGCCAAAACCGGTACTCCCAAGAGACCCAGTACTTC

cdr3_length: 15
v_call: TRBV4-1
clone_size: -
d_call: -
j_call: TRBJ2-1
cdr3_aa: CASSHPGLDYNEQFF
cdr3_nt: TGCGCCAGCAGCCATCCAGGACTCGACTACAATGAGCAGTTCTTC

cdr3_length: 20
v_call: TRBV15
clone_size: -
d_call: -
j_call: TRBJ1-6
cdr3_aa: CATRRSVEEGRGPYNSPLHF
cdr3_nt: TGTGCCACCAGACGGTCGGTAGAGGAGGGCAGGGGCCCCTATAATTCACCCCTCCACTTT

cdr3_length: 12
v_call: TRBV6-1
clone_size: -
d_call: -
j_call: TRBJ1-2
cdr3_aa: CASSGANYGYTF
cdr3_nt: TGTGCCAGCAGTGGCGCCAACTATGGCTACACCTTC

cdr3_length: 16
v_call: TRBV25-1
clone_size: -
d_call: TRBD2
j_call: TRBJ2-3
cdr3_aa: CASSEYSGASTDTQYF
cdr3_nt: TGTGCCAGCAGTGAATATAGCGGGGCAAGCACAGATACGCAGTATTTT

cdr3_length: 16
v_call: TRBV6-2/TRBV6-3
clone_size: -
d_call: -
j_call: TRBJ2-3
cdr3_aa: CASSSLRGAEADTQYF
cdr3_nt: TGTGCCAGCAGTTCACTCCGGGGGGCCGAAGCAGATACGCAGTATTTT

cdr3_length: 15
v_call: TRBV20-1
clone_size: -
d_call: TRBD1
j_call: TRBJ2-3
cdr3_aa: CSAQEWDRVTDTQYF
cdr3_nt: TGCAGTGCCCAGGAGTGGGACAGGGTAACAGATACGCAGTATTTT

cdr3_length: 17
v_call: TRBV12-3/TRBV12-4
clone_size: -
d_call: TRBD1
j_call: TRBJ2-5
cdr3_aa: CASSFISGGVPKETQYF
cdr3_nt: TGTGCCAGCAGTTTCATTTCAGGGGGAGTCCCCAAAGAGACCCAGTACTTC

cdr3_length: 15
v_call: TRBV2
clone_size: -
d_call: -
j_call: TRBJ1-4
cdr3_aa: CASSEDMATNEKLFF
cdr3_nt: TGTGCCAGCAGTGAAGATATGGCAACTAATGAAAAACTGTTTTTT

cdr3_length: 15
v_call: TRBV7-2
clone_size: -
d_call: -
j_call: TRBJ1-6
cdr3_aa: CASSSPALADSPLHF
cdr3_nt: TGTGCCAGCAGCTCCCCGGCCCTGGCGGATTCACCCCTCCACTTT

cdr3_length: 17
v_call: TRBV20-1
clone_size: -
d_call: TRBD1
j_call: TRBJ1-4
cdr3_aa: CSARGPGQGLTNEKLFF
cdr3_nt: TGCAGTGCTAGAGGACCCGGACAGGGATTGACTAATGAAAAACTGTTTTTT